One sample yielded the 22 T cell receptor beta chains listed below, sequenced in a study of CD8+ T cells in alopecia areata. cDNA reverse transcribed from extracted RNA served as the sequencing template. Some clones are missing from TCRdb's copy, which holds only in-frame ones; the method was immunoSEQ multiplex PCR. The table includes 80,000 to 100,000 clones, over 40% detected once. Sequenced sample: CD4+ T cells sorted from blood. The source of these receptors is a human donor with alopecia areata.

The CDR3 loop is CAWSVRGLYEQFF. The CDR3 DNA sequence: TGTGCCTGGAGTGTACGAGGGCTCTATGAGCAGTTCTTC. The chain couples TRBV30 to TRBJ2-1; D is perhaps TRBD2 (5 bases). CDR3 length: 13 residues. Germline values: CDR1 GTSNPN, CDR2 SVGIG (reference sequence). Between the trimmed V and J ends, which lost 0 bases and 8 bases, there was a span of 11 bases.

This clone was counted only a few times. The CDR3 bases are TGCGCCAGCTTCCTACAAGACTCCGGGGAGCTGTTTTTT. Residues: CASFLQDSGELFF. The rearrangement joins TRBV5-1 to TRBJ2-2; D remains ambiguous. V lost 7 bases and J 6 bases, leaving 13 bases between the germline ends. The germline V gene has CDR1 SGHRS and CDR2 YFSETQ. The CDR3 has 13 residues.

V gene TRBV27 combines with J gene TRBJ2-7; either TRBD1 or TRBD2 may supply D (5 bases each). The CDR3 consists of 14 residues. V lost 8 bases and J 1 base, leaving 15 bases between the germline ends. The V gene's germline CDR1 is MNHEY and CDR2 SMNVEV (reference sequence). Here the CDR3 reads CASGRPEGSYEQYF. The CDR3 nucleotides read TGTGCCAGCGGACGACCCGAGGGGTCCTACGAGCAGTACTTC.

V usage is TRBV6-5 and J usage is TRBJ2-7, with 8 bases aligning to TRBD1. Trimming at V came to 3 bases and at J to 3 bases, leaving 4 bases not matched to a gene. Germline V lookup: CDR1 MNHEY, CDR2 SVGAGI. The CDR3 consists of 14 residues. CDR3 sequence (DNA): TGTGCCAGCAGTTATGCGGACAGGGACTACGAGCAGTACTTC. Protein sequence: CASSYADRDYEQYF.

The chain employs TRBV9 and TRBJ2-5; 7 nucleotides align to TRBD2. Trimming at V came to 3 bases and at J to 5 bases, leaving 10 bases not matched to a gene. This CDR3 contains 15 residues. In germline, CDR1 is SGDLS, CDR2 YYNGEE. The CDR3 sequence is CASSAVGAGVETQYF. The CDR3 DNA reads as TGTGCCAGCAGCGCGGTCGGGGCGGGAGTGGAGACCCAGTACTTC.

The J gene is TRBJ2-5, the V gene TRBV30; 9 bases agree with TRBD1. Germline CDR1 reads GTSNPN; CDR2 reads SVGIG (reference sequence). Unmatched junction bases numbered 2, after V lost 5 bases and J lost 4 bases. The CDR3 is 12 residues long. DNA of the CDR3: TGTGCCTGGGAGGACAGGGGAGAGACCCAGTACTTC. Translation: CAWEDRGETQYF.

This chain links TRBV29-1 with TRBJ2-2, with a tentative D call TRBD2 (5 bases). V shed 2 bases and J shed 0 bases, with 7 bases lying between them. The germline gives CDR1 SQVTM, CDR2 ANQGSEA. The CDR3 has 14 residues. The CDR3 region is CSVERETNTGELFF. The CDR3 DNA follows: TGCAGCGTTGAACGGGAAACGAACACCGGGGAGCTGTTTTTT.

The chain is built from TRBV29-1 and TRBJ2-1; D may match TRBD1 or TRBD2 (6 bases each). The V end was cut by 4 bases, the J end by 0 bases, with 19 bases between. The CDR3 extends over 17 amino acids. CDR1 is SQVTM and CDR2 is ANQGSEA in the germline V gene. The CDR3 region has the DNA TGCAGCGTTGTTCTCGTGGGGGGCGGAACCTCCTACAATGAGCAGTTCTTC. It translates to CSVVLVGGGTSYNEQFF.

The rearrangement uses TRBV29-1 and TRBJ2-1; D not certain. The length of the CDR3 is 10 residues. Trimming took 6 bases from V and 14 from J, leaving 14 bases between them. Germline V lookup: CDR1 SQVTM, CDR2 ANQGSEA. CDR3 DNA: TGCAGCGTAGCCGAATGGATGGAGTTCTTC. It encodes CSVAEWMEFF.

J is TRBJ1-5 and V is TRBV30; possible D gene TRBD1, 5 bases. With 2 bases removed from V and 0 bases from J, the gap between germline ends came to 14 bases. The V gene's germline CDR1 is GTSNPN and CDR2 SVGIG (reference sequence). The CDR3 is 16 residues long. CDR3 in amino acids: CAWSPTTGGSNQPQHF. As DNA, the CDR3 is TGTGCCTGGAGTCCCACTACCGGGGGTAGCAATCAGCCCCAGCATTTT.

CDR3 DNA sequence: TGTGCCAGCTACTCTCTAGCGGGAGCTAAATACAATGAGCAGTTCTTC. Translated, it gives CASYSLAGAKYNEQFF. The gene calls are TRBV5-4 and TRBJ2-1; TRBD2 matches 10 bases. Germline values: CDR1 SGHNT, CDR2 YYREEE (reference sequence). The CDR3 loop spans 16 amino acids. Trimming removed 7 bases from V and 4 bases from J; junction bases left unmatched: 11.

The chain recombines TRBV7-8 with TRBJ2-1, with 12 bases identical to TRBD2. The CDR3 contains 19 residues. Germline V lookup: CDR1 SGHVS, CDR2 FQNEAQ. V shed 5 bases, J shed 7 bases, and the junction held 18 bases outside the gene matches. In DNA, the CDR3 is TGTGCCAGCAGCCCATTCGGACTAGCGGGGAGAGGGGTTGTGAATGAGCAGTTCTTC. This encodes CASSPFGLAGRGVVNEQFF.

The chain uses TRBV25-1 and TRBJ2-1; D is possibly TRBD2 (6 bases). Germline V gives CDR1 MGHDK, CDR2 SYGVNS. This CDR3 contains 15 residues. Trimming took 2 bases from V and 3 from J, leaving 11 bases between them. CDR3 nucleotide sequence: TGTGCCAGCAGTGAAGTGAATAGCGGCTACAATGAGCAGTTCTTC. Translation: CASSEVNSGYNEQFF.

This clone came up a few times. V usage is TRBV7-8 and J usage is TRBJ2-2; D is tentatively TRBD1 or TRBD2 (6 bases each). The CDR3 totals 15 residues. Germline CDR1 reads SGHVS; CDR2 reads FQNEAQ. V was cut by 8 bases and J by 4 bases, with 17 bases left in between. For the CDR3, the DNA is TGTGCCAGCCTCTCCTGGGGGGCTGGCACCGGGGAGCTGTTTTTT. This translates into CASLSWGAGTGELFF.

The chain has TRBV5-1 and TRBJ2-2; no clear D gene. V shed 0 bases and J shed 0 bases, with 3 bases lying between them. The CDR3 spans 14 residues. From germline, CDR1 is SGHRS and CDR2 YFSETQ. This CDR3 reads CASSLDTNTGELFF. CDR3 coding DNA: TGCGCCAGCAGCTTGGATACGAACACCGGGGAGCTGTTTTTT.

This chain joins TRBV30 and TRBJ2-3; D might be TRBD1 (5 bases). The CDR3 has 15 residues. Germline V lookup: CDR1 GTSNPN, CDR2 SVGIG (reference sequence). The ends were cut back, 1 base at V and 4 bases at J, with 15 bases in the middle. The CDR3: CAWSAIWGLADTQYF. Here the CDR3 DNA reads TGTGCCTGGAGTGCGATTTGGGGCCTAGCAGATACGCAGTATTTT.

J is TRBJ2-1 and V is TRBV30; D possibly matches TRBD1 or TRBD2 (5 bases each). Per the germline V gene, CDR1 is GTSNPN and CDR2 is SVGIG (reference sequence). The CDR3 totals 12 residues. This CDR3 is CGGTRSYNEQFF. The CDR3 nucleotides are TGTGGGGGGACCCGATCTTACAATGAGCAGTTCTTC.

As concerns this clone: Additional DNA sequences in this sample encode the identical CDR3. The rearrangement joins TRBV30 to TRBJ1-1; D not resolved. Trimming left V 3 bases short and J 3 bases short, with 11 bases between. The CDR3 is made up of 13 amino acids. CDR1 and CDR2 (germline): GTSNPN, SVGIG (reference sequence). CDR3 in DNA: TGTGCCTGGAGGCAGGAAAGAGACACTGAAGCTTTCTTT. Translation gives CAWRQERDTEAFF.

The CDR3 here is CASSLTKGHGTDTQYF. The CDR3 DNA follows: TGTGCCAGCAGCTTAACTAAGGGACACGGCACAGATACGCAGTATTTT. The chain is built from TRBV7-3 and TRBJ2-3; maybe TRBD1 (6 bases). Trimming stripped 0 bases from V and 1 base from J, with 11 bases between. The CDR3 is 16 residues long. The germline V gene has CDR1 SGHTA and CDR2 FQGTGA.

This chain connects TRBV30 to TRBJ2-3; weak D call: TRBD2 (6 bases). This CDR3 has 19 amino acids. CDR1 and CDR2 from the germline V gene are GTSNPN and SVGIG (reference sequence). With 1 base removed from V and 2 bases from J, the gap between germline ends came to 25 bases. This chain's CDR3 is CAWSATHWDLSRSTDTQYF. The CDR3 region has the DNA TGTGCCTGGAGTGCCACACATTGGGACTTATCCCGTTCCACAGATACGCAGTATTTT. Looking up the rest from reference TRBV30 and TRBJ2-3 gives the full variable domain: SQTIHQWPATLVQPVGSPLSLECTVEGTSNPNLYWYRQAAGRGLQLLFYSVGIGQISSEVPQNLSASRPQDRQFILSSKKLLLSDSGFYLCAWSATHWDLSRSTDTQYFGPGTRLTVL.

The V call is TRBV27, the J call TRBJ1-5, with a possible D match to TRBD1 (5 bases). With 5 bases removed from V and 5 bases from J, the gap between germline ends came to 10 bases. The CDR3 contains 13 residues. The germline V gene has CDR1 MNHEY and CDR2 SMNVEV (reference sequence). CDR3 DNA sequence: TGTGCCAGCAGTCCCCAGGGAGATCAGCCCCAGCATTTT. Amino acids: CASSPQGDQPQHF.

The table lists this clone with a count of one. V is TRBV30 and J is TRBJ1-5; D unresolved. CDR3 length: 13 residues. Looked up from germline, CDR1 is GTSNPN and CDR2 is SVGIG (reference sequence). Trimming cost V 3 bases and J 0 bases, with 6 bases left between them. Written as DNA, the CDR3 is TGTGCCTGGAGCCATTATAGCAATCAGCCCCAGCATTTT. Its protein is CAWSHYSNQPQHF.